The T cell receptor beta chain under discussion was sequenced for a study of shared clonotypes between healthy human individuals. About the study: With ages of 18 to 49, the donors were two women and three men.

Original handling: ImmunoSEQ output lacked quality scores and full-length reads, limiting matched filtering. Clones were sequenced by immunoSEQ multiplex PCR, and TCRdb holds only the in-frame ones, with some missing. D and trimming were read from the DNA, whereas the V and J calls and clone size are those reported in that table. The data hold over a million clones, with around 78% observed a single time. The germline gives CDR1 LGHNA, CDR2 YSLEER. Trimming removed 4 bases at V and 7 bases at J, with 19 bases between. This CDR3 region has 15 residues. This clone appeared a single time. Its antigen remains unidentified. Regarding the study as a whole: Across four donors, naive CD4 shared around 5%, naive CD8 under 4%, memory CD4 roughly 2.4%, memory CD8 more than 0.35%.

The clonotype originates from a man aged 18 to 35 in good health. Some clones in this sample may be carry-over from other donors' samples. Input material: memory CD4+ T cells from PBMCs. Specified subset: CD45RA-negative fraction. The gene calls are TRBV4-3 and TRBJ1-1, with a weak D call TRBD1 (5 bases). The CDR3 DNA sequence: TGCGCCAGCAGCCGGGACGCTGGGACGGCTAATGAAGCTTTCTTT. The encoded protein is CASSRDAGTANEAFF.